These T cell receptor beta chains were read from a single sample in a study of shared clonotypes between healthy human individuals. TCRdb's copy holds only in-frame clones and misses some; the assay was immunoSEQ multiplex PCR. The profile shows roughly 500,000 clones, approximately 84% of them singletons. The sample was PBMCs. The receptors derive from a woman aged 35 to 49 in good health. Some clones in this sample may be carry-over from other donors' samples. CDR3s leave out the opening cysteine and the closing phenylalanine or tryptophan.

V	J	CDR3
TRBV29-1	TRBJ2-7	SVEVQGDYEQY
TRBV28	TRBJ2-5	ASSPGPLMETQY
TRBV11-2	TRBJ2-5	ASSWGFTGETQY
TRBV4-2	TRBJ2-7	ASSQRDGEQY
TRBV7-2	TRBJ2-5	ASSSGTKEETQY
TRBV2	TRBJ2-7	ASSESLAGVAYEQY
TRBV5-1	TRBJ2-3	ASSPMSTDTQY
TRBV7-9	NA	ASSLGLVAYEQY
TRBV27	TRBJ2-3	ASSFSSGGTSTDTQY
TRBV29-1	TRBJ2-3	SVESSSTDTQY
TRBV18	TRBJ2-7	ASSPQGTSGSYYEQY
TRBV13	TRBJ2-3	ASSLGFAGSHTDTQY
TRBV28	TRBJ1-1	ASKKTGGSTEAF
TRBV5-6	TRBJ1-3	ASSFTTRGNSGNTIY
TRBV6-1	TRBJ1-2	AISADPNYGYT
TRBV28	TRBJ1-4	ASSLGVRVRAGEKLF
TRBV7-2	TRBJ1-2	ASSYAASYGYT
TRBV5-1	TRBJ1-5	ASSLGVTGNQPQH
TRBV6-4	TRBJ2-2	ASSMGLNTGELF
TRBV28	TRBJ2-5	ASSSLGLAGETQY
TRBV5-1	TRBJ2-7	ASSLGGQGQY
TRBV5-1	TRBJ2-7	ASSGDRQDYEQY
TRBV7-2	TRBJ2-2	ASSLGSNGELF
TRBV6-1	TRBJ2-1	ASSDRQGAWNEQF
TRBV4-2	TRBJ2-7	ASSQDHSREVEAAYEQY
TRBV27	TRBJ2-6	ASIYRMTYSGANVLT
TRBV18	TRBJ1-1	ASSPWETLEAF
TRBV27	TRBJ1-4	ASSLRGANEKLF
TRBV5-4	TRBJ1-1	ASSLWGTGAF
TRBV27	TRBJ2-7	ASSLGGTVREQY
TRBV6-5	TRBJ1-5	ASSYSAGDIQPQH
TRBV11-3	TRBJ2-1	ASNSGSVNNEQF
TRBV9	TRBJ1-2	ASSVGPGHRANYGYT
TRBV2	TRBJ2-2	ASSEAVTTGELF
TRBV7-9	TRBJ2-1	ASSRSSGSRDEQF
TRBV19	TRBJ1-2	ASSPDSSYGYT
TRBV10-1	TRBJ1-3	ASSESGGQGNTIY
TRBV6-6	TRBJ2-7	ASSYSERREQY
TRBV19	TRBJ2-2	ASSILAANTGELF
TRBV18	TRBJ1-1	ASSTDRDTEAF
TRBV2	TRBJ1-5	ASRLYGGLEPQH
TRBV10-2	TRBJ2-1	ASSDREGLFNEQF
TRBV7-2	TRBJ1-1	ASSLQGMDTEAF
TRBV5-4	TRBJ2-1	ASSPGGSGSYNEQF
TRBV28	TRBJ1-2	ASSRAGAYGYT
TRBV18	TRBJ2-3	ASSRDSTDTQY
TRBV28	TRBJ2-7	ASSLPGFEQY
TRBV28	TRBJ1-4	ASSMIYLGWHNEKLF
TRBV27	TRBJ2-3	ASSQEREASDTQY
TRBV7-3	TRBJ1-1	ASSPDRGRYTEAF
TRBV27	TRBJ1-4	ASSLHRSNEKLF
TRBV14	TRBJ2-7	ASSPTSPASGRAYEQY
TRBV6-5	TRBJ2-1	ASSYFTGGPNNEQF
TRBV4-2	TRBJ2-4	ASSHGRRGAKNIQY
TRBV2	TRBJ1-2	ASRGGVFGYT
TRBV7-2	TRBJ1-1	ASSFRIQGTEAF
TRBV18	TRBJ2-7	ASSTETYEQY
TRBV29-1	TRBJ1-1	SVVLTRGGIEAL
TRBV28	TRBJ1-5	ASSLHGTNQPQH